Shown below are 29 T cell receptor beta chains from a single sample sequenced in a study of OX40 agonist ivuxolimab in advanced cancers. The repertoire was sequenced with immunoSEQ multiplex PCR; TCRdb's copy has only in-frame clones and lacks some. In the table there are 40,000 to 45,000 clones, approximately 84% of which are singletons. Sequencing was performed on CD4+ or CD8+ T cells sorted from blood, taken in a trial of the OX40 agonist ivuxolimab. These receptors originate from an adult with an advanced solid tumor such as melanoma, head and neck, liver or kidney cancer.

The rearrangement joins TRBV15 to TRBJ1-4; D is uncertain. From germline, CDR1 is LNHNV and CDR2 YYDKDF (reference sequence). The CDR3 is 14 residues long. V was trimmed by 0 bases and J by 6 bases, leaving 8 bases between them. This chain's CDR3 is CATSREGNDEKLFF. The CDR3 DNA reads as TGTGCCACCAGCAGAGAGGGGAACGATGAAAAACTGTTTTTT.

This clone appeared once. The chain joins TRBV6-1 to TRBJ2-7; 8 bases are shared with TRBD1. Germline CDR1 is MNHNS and CDR2 is SASEGT. The length of the CDR3 is 15 residues. V shed 10 bases and J 2 bases; nucleotides not matched to a gene: 13. The CDR3: CAIDLPGGWAYEQYF. The CDR3, as DNA: TGTGCCATCGACCTACCAGGGGGCTGGGCCTACGAGCAGTACTTC.

CDR3 in amino acids: CASRPGRMNTEAFF. The DNA of the CDR3 is TGTGCCAGCAGGCCAGGGAGGATGAACACTGAAGCTTTCTTT. The chain is built from TRBV5-5 and TRBJ1-1; D may be TRBD1 (5 bases). V gave up 5 bases and J gave up 0 bases, with 11 bases separating them. The germline CDR1 and CDR2 sequences are SGHKS and YYEKEE (reference sequence). The CDR3 length is 14 residues.

In its sample, this clone was seen once. The gene calls are TRBV27 and TRBJ2-4, with 7 bases identical to TRBD1. V lost 5 bases to trimming and J lost 2 bases; unmatched junction nucleotides: 9. Germline V lookup: CDR1 MNHEY, CDR2 SMNVEV (reference sequence). This CDR3 region has 16 residues. CDR3 DNA: TGTGCCAGCAGTACAACTTACAGGGGAACCAAAAACATTCAGTACTTC. Translation gives CASSTTYRGTKNIQYF.

J is TRBJ2-7 and V is TRBV27, with D maybe TRBD2 (6 bases). V lost 8 bases and J lost 4, with 18 bases in between. From germline, CDR1 is MNHEY and CDR2 SMNVEV (reference sequence). The CDR3 runs 14 residues. CDR3 nucleotide sequence: TGTGCCAGCGCGTTCCGGGAGTCCCGATACGAGCAGTACTTC. It yields the protein CASAFRESRYEQYF.

V gene TRBV6-5 combines with J gene TRBJ2-7; perhaps D is TRBD1 or TRBD2 (5 bases each). Trimming took 4 bases from V and 2 from J, leaving 12 bases between them. The CDR3 spans 14 residues. Germline V lookup: CDR1 MNHEY, CDR2 SVGAGI. This CDR3 is CASSSYRGAYEQYF. CDR3 in DNA: TGTGCCAGCAGTTCTTACCGAGGGGCCTACGAGCAGTACTTC.

The chain links TRBV5-4 to TRBJ1-1; maybe TRBD1 (6 bases). V dropped 4 bases and J dropped 1 base, with 8 bases sitting between them. The CDR3 is 13 residues long. Germline values: CDR1 SGHNT, CDR2 YYREEE (reference sequence). The CDR3 region is CASSGTRNTEAFF. The CDR3 nucleotides read TGTGCCAGCAGCGGGACACGGAACACTGAAGCTTTCTTT.

J is TRBJ2-1 and V is TRBV27; D tentatively fits TRBD1 or TRBD2 (5 bases each). The CDR3 consists of 14 residues. Looked up from germline, CDR1 is MNHEY and CDR2 is SMNVEV (reference sequence). Trimming took off 3 bases at V and 9 bases at J, with 15 bases between the two ends. The CDR3 nucleotides read TGTGCCAGCAGTTTGGGGACCCACTCAGCTGAGCAGTTCTTC. Its protein product is CASSLGTHSAEQFF.

This chain uses TRBV18 with TRBJ2-5; D might be TRBD2 (6 bases). Looked up from germline, CDR1 is KGHSH and CDR2 is LQKENI. There are 14 residues in the CDR3. V lost 4 bases to trimming and J lost 2 bases, with 11 bases between them. CDR3 loop: CASSQRAGQETQYF. In DNA form, the CDR3 reads TGTGCCAGCTCACAGCGGGCAGGGCAAGAGACCCAGTACTTC.

The chain couples TRBV5-1 to TRBJ2-3; maybe TRBD1 (6 bases). The ends were cut back, 7 bases at V and 12 bases at J, with 18 bases in the middle. This CDR3 has 12 residues. Germline V gene data show CDR1 as SGHRS and CDR2 as YFSETQ. CDR3 protein: CASGQPQGAQYF. The DNA for the CDR3 is TGCGCCAGCGGACAGCCCCAAGGTGCACAGTATTTT.

The chain couples TRBV19 to TRBJ2-7; 7 bases align to TRBD1. The CDR3 is 13 residues long. Germline lookup yields CDR1 LNHDA and CDR2 SQIVND (reference sequence). J gave up 3 bases and V 6 bases, and 5 bases lay outside the gene matches. CDR3 sequence: CASSLQGDYEQYF. CDR3 in DNA: TGTGCCAGTAGCCTCCAGGGGGACTACGAGCAGTACTTC. Drawing the rest from reference TRBV19 and TRBJ2-7, the complete variable domain is DGGITQSPKYLFRKEGQNVTLSCEQNLNHDAMYWYRQDPGQGLRLIYYSQIVNDFQKGDIAEGYSVSREKKESFPLTVTSAQKNPTAFYLCASSLQGDYEQYFGPGTRLTVT.

The genes are TRBV9 and TRBJ1-1, with 9 bases aligning to TRBD1. Germline trimming cut 3 bases from V and 4 bases from J; bases unmatched to any gene: 7. This CDR3 has 15 residues. Looked up from germline, CDR1 is SGDLS and CDR2 is YYNGEE. CDR3 DNA sequence: TGTGCCAGCAGCGCCACCGGGACAGGGAGCACTGAAGCTTTCTTT. This gives the protein CASSATGTGSTEAFF.

This chain links TRBV6-5 with TRBJ2-7, with D unclear. Per the germline V gene, CDR1 is MNHEY and CDR2 is SVGAGI. The CDR3 loop spans 15 amino acids. Trimming took 7 bases from V and 0 from J, leaving 16 bases between them. The CDR3 spells CASTWSSLSSYEQYF. CDR3 in DNA: TGTGCCAGCACCTGGAGTTCTTTGAGCTCCTACGAGCAGTACTTC.

This clone was counted only a few times. This chain uses TRBV7-9 with TRBJ1-1, with D tentatively TRBD1 (5 bases). Germline assignment: CDR1 SEHNR and CDR2 FQNEAQ (reference sequence). With 3 bases removed from V and 4 bases from J, the gap between germline ends came to 15 bases. The CDR3 extends over 15 amino acids. For the CDR3, the DNA is TGTGCCAGCAGCTTGGAGCCGGGGACTCGCACTGAAGCTTTCTTT. Protein sequence: CASSLEPGTRTEAFF.

This clone was counted only a few times. This sequence joins TRBV28 and TRBJ2-3, with TRBD2 identical over 9 bases. V trimming: 8 bases; J trimming: 0 bases; junction bases outside the gene matches: 3. CDR1 is MDHEN, CDR2 SYDVKM, per germline. The CDR3 has 14 amino acids. CDR3 nucleotide sequence: TGTGCCAGCGCGACTAGCGGTAGCACAGATACGCAGTATTTT. It yields the protein CASATSGSTDTQYF.

This clone appeared a few times. The chain joins TRBV2 to TRBJ2-7; TRBD1 matches 8 bases. This CDR3 spans 13 amino acids. CDR1 and CDR2 (germline): SNHLY, FYNNEI. V lost 6 bases to trimming and J lost 5 bases; unmatched junction nucleotides: 6. The CDR3 loop is CASRPRTGNEQYF. As DNA, the CDR3 is TGTGCCAGCAGACCTCGGACAGGGAACGAGCAGTACTTC.

The chain is built from TRBV10-2 and TRBJ2-3; the match to TRBD1 covers 7 bases. This CDR3 has 18 amino acids. Germline V gene lookup returns CDR1 WSHSY and CDR2 SAAADI. The V gene end was trimmed by 6 bases and the J gene end by 0 bases; junction bases not matched to a gene: 15. CDR3 loop: CASSSQGSGLFSTDTQYF. DNA for the CDR3: TGCGCCAGCAGCTCACAGGGGTCTGGACTTTTTAGCACAGATACGCAGTATTTT.

V and J are TRBV5-1 and TRBJ2-7; 10 bases line up with TRBD2. The CDR3 is made up of 14 amino acids. CDR1 is SGHRS, CDR2 YFSETQ, per germline. With V trimmed by 7 bases and J by 7 bases, 11 bases remained unmatched. The CDR3 loop is CASSRLAGVGEQYF. CDR3 DNA: TGCGCCAGCTCCAGGCTAGCGGGAGTAGGGGAGCAGTACTTC. Full variable domain (rest looked up from reference TRBV5-1 and TRBJ2-7): KAGVTQTPRYLIKTRGQQVTLSCSPISGHRSVSWYQQTPGQGLQFLFEYFSETQRNKGNFPGRFSGRQFSNSRSEMNVSTLELGDSALYLCASSRLAGVGEQYFGPGTRLTVT.

CDR3 protein: CASISDRGRDTQYF. The CDR3 DNA reads as TGTGCCAGCATTTCGGACAGGGGTCGAGATACGCAGTATTTT. The chain combines TRBV2 with TRBJ2-3; 9 bases line up with TRBD1. CDR1 SNHLY and CDR2 FYNNEI come from the germline V gene. CDR3 size: 14 residues. V lost 7 bases, J lost 5 bases, and 7 bases stayed unmatched.

This clone is a singleton in its sample. This chain links TRBV7-9 with TRBJ2-3, with D possibly being TRBD1 (6 bases). The germline V gene encodes CDR1 SEHNR and CDR2 FQNEAQ (reference sequence). This CDR3 region has 15 residues. Trimming pared 5 bases from V and 6 bases from J, leaving 18 bases between. Here the CDR3 reads CASSPRGGLTDTQYF. DNA of the CDR3: TGTGCCAGCAGCCCGAGAGGGGGTTTAACGGATACGCAGTATTTT.

The chain joins TRBV7-2 to TRBJ2-1; D possibly matches TRBD1 or TRBD2 (5 bases each). Germline V gene data show CDR1 as SGHTA and CDR2 as FQGNSA. The CDR3 runs 15 residues. V lost 7 bases to trimming and J lost 2 bases, with 15 bases between them. CDR3 DNA sequence: TGTGCCAGCACCCGCATGCAGGGAGCCTACAATGAGCAGTTCTTC. Translation: CASTRMQGAYNEQFF.

The gene calls are TRBV5-1 and TRBJ1-1; D gene uncertain. This CDR3 has 15 amino acids. The germline V and J ends were trimmed by 2 bases and 5 bases, with 16 bases remaining between them. Germline CDR1 is SGHRS and CDR2 is YFSETQ. The CDR3 is CASSFRRGGETEAFF. CDR3 nucleotides: TGCGCCAGCAGCTTCCGACGGGGTGGTGAGACTGAAGCTTTCTTT.

This chain joins TRBV7-9 and TRBJ1-2, with TRBD1 identical over 9 bases. This CDR3 is built from 15 residues. With 5 bases clipped from V and 7 bases from J, the junction kept 11 bases outside the gene matches. Germline CDR1 reads SEHNR; CDR2 reads FQNEAQ (reference sequence). The CDR3 spells CASSGGQGRAGGYTF. CDR3 in DNA: TGTGCCAGCAGCGGGGGACAGGGAAGGGCAGGTGGCTACACCTTC.

This clone was recorded only once. The genes are TRBV28 and TRBJ1-5, with TRBD1 matching 10 bases. V trimming: 6 bases; J trimming: 6 bases; junction bases outside the gene matches: 5. CDR1 and CDR2 (germline): MDHEN, SYDVKM. This CDR3 has 14 residues. The CDR3 DNA follows: TGTGCCAGCAGCACTCGACAGGGGGCTCAGCCCCAGCATTTT. Translating it yields CASSTRQGAQPQHF.

This chain connects TRBV28 to TRBJ1-1; D remains ambiguous. Trimming removed 3 bases at V and 7 bases at J, with 27 bases between. The CDR3 spans 18 residues. Germline V CDR1 and CDR2: MDHEN, SYDVKM. The CDR3 DNA follows: TGTGCCAGCAGTTTTCATCTCTCTAGTGGGGATTGGAATAATGAAGCTTTCTTT. Protein sequence: CASSFHLSSGDWNNEAFF.

The CDR3, as DNA: TGTGCCAGCAGTCGAAAACTAGCGGGCCCCTACGAGCAGTACTTC. Amino acid sequence: CASSRKLAGPYEQYF. The rearrangement joins TRBV5-4 to TRBJ2-7; 9 bases are a match to TRBD2. The CDR3 spans 15 residues. Germline-derived CDR1 and CDR2 are SGHNT and YYREEE (reference sequence). V lost 5 bases to trimming and J lost 2 bases; unmatched junction nucleotides: 8.

This chain links TRBV7-6 with TRBJ2-2, with D tentatively TRBD1 (6 bases). This CDR3 is built from 17 residues. The ends were cut back, 1 base at V and 4 bases at J, with 16 bases in the middle. The germline CDR1 and CDR2 sequences are SGHVS and FNYEAQ. DNA for the CDR3: TGTGCCAGCAGCTTAGAGGGCAGGGGCGTTAGCACCGGGGAGCTGTTTTTT. Translated, it gives CASSLEGRGVSTGELFF.

This clone has a single count. The J gene is TRBJ2-3, the V gene TRBV6-1, with 7 bases aligning to TRBD1. CDR1 and CDR2 (germline): MNHNS, SASEGT. V was clipped by 3 bases and J by 0 bases; unmatched bases: 9. This CDR3 is 17 amino acids long. CDR3 coding DNA: TGTGCCAGCAGTGAGAATCACAGGGGTCTGAGCACAGATACGCAGTATTTT. It translates to CASSENHRGLSTDTQYF.

This clone was found a few times. The chain links TRBV19 to TRBJ1-1; D might be TRBD1 (5 bases). The CDR3 loop spans 14 amino acids. V was cut by 4 bases and J by 6 bases, with 15 bases left in between. CDR1 and CDR2 from the germline V gene are LNHDA and SQIVND (reference sequence). DNA of the CDR3: TGTGCCAGTAGTACGTTGGGGACGTTCTCTGAAGCTTTCTTT. Its protein product is CASSTLGTFSEAFF.